The 27 T cell receptor beta chains reported below all come from one sample, sequenced in a study of cytomegalovirus exposure and HLA in healthy donors. The PCR employed 60 Vbeta primers together with 13 Jbeta primers. Clones were read by immunoSEQ multiplex PCR, and TCRdb kept only the in-frame ones, dropping some. This repertoire includes 45,000 or so clones. The sample taken for sequencing was PBMCs. The origin of the receptors is a male donor in good health and CMV-seronegative.

This chain links TRBV30 with TRBJ2-7, with TRBD2 as a possible D gene (7 bases). Germline V gene lookup returns CDR1 GTSNPN and CDR2 SVGIG (reference sequence). Trimming left V 3 bases short and J 9 bases short, with 24 bases between. This CDR3 is 15 amino acids long. The CDR3 sequence is CAWRGGASRFTGQYF. Here the CDR3 DNA reads TGTGCCTGGAGGGGGGGGGCTAGCAGGTTTACGGGGCAGTACTTC.

The chain employs TRBV19 and TRBJ1-5, with D unclear. V shed 4 bases and J shed 6 bases, with 19 bases lying between them. The CDR3 has 16 residues. Germline V gene data show CDR1 as LNHDA and CDR2 as SQIVND (reference sequence). CDR3 sequence reads: CASSTAPQYRGQPQHF. CDR3 bases: TGTGCCAGTAGTACCGCCCCTCAATATCGGGGTCAGCCCCAGCATTTT.

The chain recombines TRBV7-3 with TRBJ2-7; D is unclear. Germline lookup yields CDR1 SGHTA and CDR2 FQGTGA. V lost 2 bases and J 5 bases, leaving 10 bases between the germline ends. The CDR3 is 13 amino acids. For the CDR3, the DNA is TGTGCCAGCAGCTTATACCAACGCGACGAGCAGTACTTC. Residues: CASSLYQRDEQYF.

This chain connects TRBV6-5 to TRBJ2-7; 9 positions match TRBD2. The CDR3 has 16 residues. V trimming: 4 bases; J trimming: 2 bases; junction bases outside the gene matches: 9. Per the germline V gene, CDR1 is MNHEY and CDR2 is SVGAGI. DNA of the CDR3: TGTGCCAGCAGTTCCCTCCGGGGCGGGAGGGCCTACGAGCAGTACTTC. Translation: CASSSLRGGRAYEQYF.

The chain combines TRBV6-1 with TRBJ1-4, with no clear D. The V end lost 6 bases, the J end lost 13 bases, and 21 bases lay between the germline ends. From germline, CDR1 is MNHNS and CDR2 SASEGT. This CDR3 spans 14 amino acids. CDR3 protein: CASSDARRSDRLFF. The CDR3 DNA follows: TGTGCCAGCAGCGACGCCCGACGGAGTGATAGACTGTTTTTT.

The chain has TRBV6-1 and TRBJ2-2, with D tentatively TRBD2 (5 bases). The V gene lost 9 bases and the J gene lost 6 bases, with 17 bases spanning the gap. This CDR3 spans 14 amino acids. The V gene's germline CDR1 is MNHNS and CDR2 SASEGT. The CDR3 sequence is CASLFRERAGELFF. Written as DNA, the CDR3 is TGTGCCAGTTTGTTCCGGGAAAGGGCCGGGGAGCTGTTTTTT.

The chain joins TRBV5-1 to TRBJ1-4; 8 positions match TRBD1. The CDR3 has 16 residues. The V gene end was trimmed by 6 bases and the J gene end by 2 bases; junction bases not matched to a gene: 9. CDR1 and CDR2 (germline): SGHRS, YFSETQ. CDR3 DNA: TGCGCCAGCACAACAACAGGGGGAGCGACTAATGAAAAACTGTTTTTT. Protein: CASTTTGGATNEKLFF.

The V call is TRBV7-9, the J call TRBJ2-7, with D perhaps matching TRBD1 (6 bases). This CDR3 comprises 14 residues. Trimming took off 5 bases at V and 0 bases at J, with 11 bases between the two ends. Germline-derived CDR1 and CDR2 are SEHNR and FQNEAQ (reference sequence). For the CDR3, the DNA is TGTGCCAGCAGCGCCCGGGACATCTCCTACGAGCAGTACTTC. This sequence encodes CASSARDISYEQYF.

The J gene is TRBJ1-3, the V gene TRBV5-8; unclear D gene. Trimming shortened V by 4 bases and J by 3 bases, and 11 bases separated the two germline ends. From germline, CDR1 is SGHTS and CDR2 YDEGEE. CDR3 length: 14 amino acids. CDR3 region: CASSVVYGGNTIYF. DNA for the CDR3: TGTGCCAGCAGCGTGGTCTATGGTGGAAACACCATATATTTT.

V is TRBV11-2 and J is TRBJ2-5; weak D call: TRBD2 (6 bases). Per the germline V gene, CDR1 is SGHAT and CDR2 is FQNNGV. V shed 2 bases and J shed 2 bases, with 9 bases lying between them. This CDR3 is built from 14 residues. The DNA of the CDR3 is TGTGCCAGCAGCTTAACTAGCTGGCAAGAGACCCAGTACTTC. Translating it yields CASSLTSWQETQYF.

The chain joins TRBV6-1 to TRBJ1-2; perhaps TRBD1 as D (6 bases). The CDR3 spans 14 residues. Germline assignment: CDR1 MNHNS and CDR2 SASEGT. The V gene lost 3 bases and the J gene lost 6 bases, with 14 bases spanning the gap. The CDR3 sequence: CASSELGGGNGYTF. The CDR3 DNA reads as TGTGCCAGCAGTGAGTTGGGCGGGGGCAATGGCTACACCTTC.

The chain recombines TRBV5-8 with TRBJ2-5, with 12 positions matching TRBD1. Near its end, the DNA agrees better with TRBJ2-7, so the J call may be wrong. This CDR3 spans 15 amino acids. Per the germline V gene, CDR1 is SGHTS and CDR2 is YDEGEE. CDR3 sequence: CASRQEGDRGLEQYF. For the CDR3, the DNA is TGTGCCAGCAGGCAGGAGGGGGACAGGGGGCTCGAGCAGTACTTC.

The chain combines TRBV5-1 with TRBJ1-1; 7 positions agree with TRBD1. The length of the CDR3 is 16 residues. V lost 0 bases to trimming and J lost 6 bases; unmatched junction nucleotides: 11. Germline assignment: CDR1 SGHRS and CDR2 YFSETQ. The CDR3 DNA sequence: TGCGCCAGCAGCTTGGTAAGGGGGCGGCTTTCCGCTGAAGCTTTCTTT. This translates into CASSLVRGRLSAEAFF.

The chain links TRBV11-2 to TRBJ1-1; possibly TRBD1 for D (6 bases). Trimming cost V 2 bases and J 3 bases, with 7 bases left between them. CDR3 length: 13 residues. Germline V CDR1 and CDR2: SGHAT, FQNNGV. Here the CDR3 reads CASSLSGDTEAFF. The CDR3 DNA is TGTGCCAGCAGCTTATCAGGGGACACTGAAGCTTTCTTT.

The V gene is TRBV29-1, the J gene TRBJ2-5; the D is unclear. Germline assignment: CDR1 SQVTM and CDR2 ANQGSEA. The CDR3 length is 15 residues. V was clipped by 3 bases and J by 2 bases, with 16 bases between them. CDR3 DNA: TGCAGCGTTGATCTCCCCAGGTTCTCTCAAGAGACCCAGTACTTC. Encoded protein: CSVDLPRFSQETQYF.

The rearrangement links TRBV6-5 to TRBJ2-7; D is possibly TRBD1 (6 bases). CDR3 length equals 14 residues. V lost 7 bases and J lost 3, with 16 bases in between. From germline, CDR1 is MNHEY and CDR2 SVGAGI. CDR3 DNA: TGTGCCAGCACTCCCAGGGGCTCTCTCTACGAGCAGTACTTC. This codes for CASTPRGSLYEQYF.

The chain couples TRBV5-4 to TRBJ2-1; the match to TRBD2 covers 10 bases. This CDR3 has 18 amino acids. Per germline, CDR1 SGHNT and CDR2 YYREEE (reference sequence). J was trimmed by 6 bases and V by 2 bases; bases with no gene match: 14. The CDR3 loop is CASSFMKLAGKFSNEQFF. The CDR3 nucleotides are TGTGCCAGCAGCTTCATGAAACTAGCGGGAAAGTTTAGCAATGAGCAGTTCTTC.

The rearrangement joins TRBV15 to TRBJ2-5; TRBD1 matches 8 bases. The J call may be in error: the DNA end matches TRBJ2-7 better. Germline CDR1 and CDR2: LNHNV and YYDKDF (reference sequence). This CDR3 spans 15 amino acids. The CDR3 sequence: CATSRAGTGAYEQYF. CDR3 in DNA: TGTGCCACCAGCAGAGCCGGGACAGGAGCCTACGAGCAGTACTTC.

This chain links TRBV2 with TRBJ1-5; TRBD1 matches 8 bases. V was clipped by 7 bases and J by 3 bases; unmatched bases: 2. Germline loops: CDR1 SNHLY, CDR2 FYNNEI. The CDR3 contains 13 residues. DNA for the CDR3: TGTGCCAGCAAGGGACAGGTCAATCAGCCCCAGCATTTT. Amino acid sequence: CASKGQVNQPQHF.

This rearrangement joins TRBV11-2 to TRBJ2-3; D might be TRBD2 (6 bases). CDR1 and CDR2 from the germline V gene are SGHAT and FQNNGV. The CDR3 has 15 amino acids. Trimming removed 5 bases from V and 6 bases from J, with 18 bases in between. CDR3 region: CASSRVGSLRDTQYF. CDR3 sequence (DNA): TGTGCCAGCAGCCGGGTCGGGAGTCTGAGGGATACGCAGTATTTT. The full variable domain, its missing parts supplied by reference TRBV11-2 and TRBJ2-3, is EAGVAQSPRYKIIEKRQSVAFWCNPISGHATLYWYQQILGQGPKLLIQFQNNGVVDDSQLPKDRFSAERLKGVDSTLKIQPAKLEDSAVYLCASSRVGSLRDTQYFGPGTRLTVL.

The chain couples TRBV15 to TRBJ2-2; D possibly corresponds to TRBD2 (6 bases). V dropped 11 bases and J dropped 6 bases, with 16 bases sitting between them. The CDR3 runs to 13 residues. The germline gives CDR1 LNHNV, CDR2 YYDKDF (reference sequence). CDR3: CASHWGVPGELFF. CDR3 nucleotides: TGTGCCTCCCACTGGGGGGTCCCCGGGGAGCTGTTTTTT.

The gene calls are TRBV11-1 and TRBJ1-3; tentative D call: TRBD1 (6 bases). Trimming removed 1 base from V and 0 bases from J, with 7 bases in between. Germline-derived CDR1 and CDR2 are SGHAT and FQDESV (reference sequence). CDR3 length: 15 amino acids. CDR3 amino acids: CASSLGDNSGNTIYF. The CDR3 DNA is TGTGCCAGCAGCTTAGGGGACAACTCTGGAAACACCATATATTTT. The full variable domain, with the rest looked up from reference TRBV11-1 and TRBJ1-3, is EAEVAQSPRYKITEKSQAVAFWCDPISGHATLYWYRQILGQGPELLVQFQDESVVDDSQLPKDRFSAERLKGVDSTLKIQPAELGDSAMYLCASSLGDNSGNTIYFGEGSWLTVV.

J is TRBJ2-5 and V is TRBV5-6, with a weak D call TRBD1 (6 bases). The germline gives CDR1 SGHDT, CDR2 YYEEEE. This CDR3 region has 16 residues. V lost 3 bases to trimming and J lost 0 bases, with 15 bases between them. CDR3 coding DNA: TGTGCCAGCAGCTCTACAGGGAAAGTTTACCAAGAGACCCAGTACTTC. Translation gives CASSSTGKVYQETQYF.

The V gene is TRBV6-6, the J gene TRBJ2-7, with 7 bases aligning to TRBD1. The CDR3 spans 15 residues. Trimming removed 4 bases from V and 1 base from J; junction bases left unmatched: 7. CDR1 MNHNY and CDR2 SVGAGI come from the germline V gene (reference sequence). The CDR3 nucleotides are TGTGCCAGCAGTTTGACCACAGGGGATTCCTACGAGCAGTACTTC. Encoded protein: CASSLTTGDSYEQYF.

CDR3 in amino acids: CASSRYKTSGYNEQFF. The CDR3 DNA reads as TGCGCCAGCAGCAGATATAAGACTAGCGGCTACAATGAGCAGTTCTTC. The chain links TRBV5-1 to TRBJ2-1; 9 bases match TRBD2. The junction had 8 bases not matched to a gene; V was cut back by 4 bases and J by 3 bases. The CDR3 extends over 16 amino acids. Germline V gene sequence: CDR1 SGHRS, CDR2 YFSETQ.

The chain employs TRBV28 and TRBJ2-1; 13 nucleotides agree with TRBD2. The CDR3 runs to 17 residues. Germline-derived CDR1 and CDR2 are MDHEN and SYDVKM. V dropped 6 bases and J dropped 0; count of bases not matched to a gene: 5. The CDR3 DNA sequence: TGTGCCAGCAGGGAGGGACTAGCGGGGTTCTCCTACAATGAGCAGTTCTTC. Its translation is CASREGLAGFSYNEQFF.

This chain uses TRBV19 with TRBJ2-7; 7 bases map to TRBD2. This CDR3 is built from 13 residues. Germline V CDR1 and CDR2: LNHDA, SQIVND (reference sequence). V dropped 8 bases and J dropped 0; count of bases not matched to a gene: 4. CDR3 amino acids: CASGGGSSYEQYF. The CDR3 DNA reads TGTGCCAGTGGGGGGGGGAGCTCCTACGAGCAGTACTTC.